This paragraph reports one TCR beta chain. These data come from a study of identical twins. TCRdb redid the calling of the 5' RACE reads with MiXCR, one entry per CDR3 protein. The sample includes fewer than 500,000 distinct CDR3 sequences, roughly an eighth of them seen just once. The sample was also reused in another study, on yellow fever vaccine responses in identical twins.

Sequencing was done on a sample of CD4+ T cells sorted from blood. The TCR sequence derives from a woman aged 18-29 years in good health.

This CDR3 reads CASSDGTPNTEAFF. DNA of the CDR3: TGTGCCAGCAGTGACGGGACACCGAACACTGAAGCTTTCTTT. The chain employs TRBV6-1 and TRBJ1-1, with D maybe TRBD1 (6 bases). V was clipped by 3 bases and J by 1 base, with 9 bases between them. Germline values: CDR1 MNHNS, CDR2 SASEGT. This CDR3 spans 14 amino acids.